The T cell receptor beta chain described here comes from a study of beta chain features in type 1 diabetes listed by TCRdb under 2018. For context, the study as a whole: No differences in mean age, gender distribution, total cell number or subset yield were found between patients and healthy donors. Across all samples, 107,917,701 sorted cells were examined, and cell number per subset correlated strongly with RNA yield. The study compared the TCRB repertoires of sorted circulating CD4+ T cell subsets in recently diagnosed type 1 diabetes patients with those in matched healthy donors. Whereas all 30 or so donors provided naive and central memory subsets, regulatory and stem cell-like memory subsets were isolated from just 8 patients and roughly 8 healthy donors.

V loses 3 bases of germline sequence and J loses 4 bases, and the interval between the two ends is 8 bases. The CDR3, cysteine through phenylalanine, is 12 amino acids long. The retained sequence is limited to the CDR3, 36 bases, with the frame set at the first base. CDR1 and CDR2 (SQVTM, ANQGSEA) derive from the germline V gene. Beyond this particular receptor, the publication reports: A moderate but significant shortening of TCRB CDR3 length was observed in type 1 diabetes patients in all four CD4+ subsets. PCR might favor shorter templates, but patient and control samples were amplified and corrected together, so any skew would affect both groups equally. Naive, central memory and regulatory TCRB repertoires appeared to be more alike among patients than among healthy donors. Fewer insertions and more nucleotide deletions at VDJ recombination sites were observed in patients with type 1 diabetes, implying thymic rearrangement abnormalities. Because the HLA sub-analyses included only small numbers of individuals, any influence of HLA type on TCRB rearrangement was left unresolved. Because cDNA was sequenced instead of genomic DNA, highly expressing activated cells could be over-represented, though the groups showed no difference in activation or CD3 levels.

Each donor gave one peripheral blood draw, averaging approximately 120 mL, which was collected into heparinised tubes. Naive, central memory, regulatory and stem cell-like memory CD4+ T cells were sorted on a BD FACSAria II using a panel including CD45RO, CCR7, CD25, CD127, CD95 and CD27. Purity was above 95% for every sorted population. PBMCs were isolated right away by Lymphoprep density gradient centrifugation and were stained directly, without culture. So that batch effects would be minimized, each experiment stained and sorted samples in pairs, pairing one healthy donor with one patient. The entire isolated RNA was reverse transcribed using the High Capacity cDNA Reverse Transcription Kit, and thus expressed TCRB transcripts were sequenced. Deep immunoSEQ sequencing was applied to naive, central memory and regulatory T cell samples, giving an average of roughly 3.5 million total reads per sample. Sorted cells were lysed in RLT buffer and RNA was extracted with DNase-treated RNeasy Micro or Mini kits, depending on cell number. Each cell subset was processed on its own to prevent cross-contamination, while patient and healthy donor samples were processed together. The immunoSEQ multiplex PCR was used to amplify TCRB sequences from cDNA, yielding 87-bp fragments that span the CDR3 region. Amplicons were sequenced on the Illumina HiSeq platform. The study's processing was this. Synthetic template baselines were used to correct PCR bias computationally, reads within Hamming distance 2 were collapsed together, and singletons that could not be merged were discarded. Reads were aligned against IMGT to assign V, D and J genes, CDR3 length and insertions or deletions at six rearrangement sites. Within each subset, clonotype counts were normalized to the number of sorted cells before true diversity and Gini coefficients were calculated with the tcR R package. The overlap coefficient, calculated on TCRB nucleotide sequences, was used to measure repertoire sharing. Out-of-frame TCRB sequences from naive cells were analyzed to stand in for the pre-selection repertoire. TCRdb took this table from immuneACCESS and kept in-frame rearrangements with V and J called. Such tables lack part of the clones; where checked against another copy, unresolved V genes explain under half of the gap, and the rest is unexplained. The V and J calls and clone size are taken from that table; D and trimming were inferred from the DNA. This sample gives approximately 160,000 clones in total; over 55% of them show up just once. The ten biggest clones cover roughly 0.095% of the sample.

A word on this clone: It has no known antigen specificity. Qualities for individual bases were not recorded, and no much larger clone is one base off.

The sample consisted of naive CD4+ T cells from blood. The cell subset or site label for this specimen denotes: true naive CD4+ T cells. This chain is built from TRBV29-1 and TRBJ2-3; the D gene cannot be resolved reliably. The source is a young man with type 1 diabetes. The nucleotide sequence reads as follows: TGCAGCGTTGACCCATTATCAGATACGCAGTATTTT. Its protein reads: CSVDPLSDTQYF.